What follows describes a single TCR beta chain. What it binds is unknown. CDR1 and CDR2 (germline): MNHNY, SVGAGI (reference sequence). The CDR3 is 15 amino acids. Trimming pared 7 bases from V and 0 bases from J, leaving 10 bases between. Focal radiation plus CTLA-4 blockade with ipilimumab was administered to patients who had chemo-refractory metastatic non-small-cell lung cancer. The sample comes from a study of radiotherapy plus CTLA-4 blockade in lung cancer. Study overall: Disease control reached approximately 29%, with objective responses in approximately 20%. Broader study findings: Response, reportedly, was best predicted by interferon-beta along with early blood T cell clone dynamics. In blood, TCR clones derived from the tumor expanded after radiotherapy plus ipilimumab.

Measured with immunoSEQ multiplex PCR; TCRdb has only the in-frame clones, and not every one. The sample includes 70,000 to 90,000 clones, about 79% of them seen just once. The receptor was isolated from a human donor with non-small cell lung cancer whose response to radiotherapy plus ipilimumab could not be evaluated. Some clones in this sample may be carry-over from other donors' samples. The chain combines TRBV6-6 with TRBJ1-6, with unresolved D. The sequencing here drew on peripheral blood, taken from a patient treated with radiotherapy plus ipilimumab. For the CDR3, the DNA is TGTGCCAGCATCGCGAGGAGCTCCTATAATTCACCCCTCCACTTT. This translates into CASIARSSYNSPLHF.